This T cell receptor beta chain was sequenced for a study of patients and donors after allogeneic stem cell transplantation. This clonotype was counted only a few times. A single record per CDR3 protein comes from TCRdb applying MiXCR to the RT-PCR reads. The sample holds about 960,000 distinct CDR3 sequences, more than 15% seen once. Trimming stripped 6 bases from V and 6 bases from J, with 12 bases between. The germline gives CDR1 SGHTA, CDR2 FQGNSA. This CDR3 region has 12 residues. The sample comprised blood, either unsorted or a sorted T cell fraction (not recorded which). This clonotype originated in a human donor who was either an allogeneic HSCT recipient or a stem cell or donor lymphocyte infusion donor (not recorded which). It is not recorded whose cells these are; they may come from a transplant donor. The chain links TRBV7-2 to TRBJ2-7; D remains ambiguous. The CDR3 coding sequence is TGTGCCAGCAGTCTAGACCACTCCGAGCAGTACTTC. Its translation is CASSLDHSEQYF.